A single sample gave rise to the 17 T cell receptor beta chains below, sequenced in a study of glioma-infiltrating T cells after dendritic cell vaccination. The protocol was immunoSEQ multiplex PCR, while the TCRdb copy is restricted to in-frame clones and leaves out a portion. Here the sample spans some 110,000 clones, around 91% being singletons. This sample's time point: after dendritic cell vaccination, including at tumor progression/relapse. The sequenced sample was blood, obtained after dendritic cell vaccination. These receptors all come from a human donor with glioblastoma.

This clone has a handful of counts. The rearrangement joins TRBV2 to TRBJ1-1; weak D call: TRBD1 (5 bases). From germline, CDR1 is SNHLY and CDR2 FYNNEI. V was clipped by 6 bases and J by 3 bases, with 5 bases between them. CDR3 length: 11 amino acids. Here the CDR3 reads CASRGDTEAFF. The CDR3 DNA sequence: TGTGCCAGCAGAGGGGACACTGAAGCTTTCTTT. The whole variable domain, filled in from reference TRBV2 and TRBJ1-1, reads EPEVTQTPSHQVTQMGQEVILRCVPISNHLYFYWYRQILGQKVEFLVSFYNNEISEKSEIFDDQFSVERPDGSNFTLKIRSTKLEDSAMYFCASRGDTEAFFGQGTRLTVV.

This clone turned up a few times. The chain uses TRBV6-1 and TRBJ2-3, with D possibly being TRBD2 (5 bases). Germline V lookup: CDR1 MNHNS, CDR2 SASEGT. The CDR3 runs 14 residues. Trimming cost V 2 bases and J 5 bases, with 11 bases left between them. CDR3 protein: CASSEWTPEDTQYF. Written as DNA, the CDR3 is TGTGCCAGCAGTGAATGGACTCCAGAAGATACGCAGTATTTT.

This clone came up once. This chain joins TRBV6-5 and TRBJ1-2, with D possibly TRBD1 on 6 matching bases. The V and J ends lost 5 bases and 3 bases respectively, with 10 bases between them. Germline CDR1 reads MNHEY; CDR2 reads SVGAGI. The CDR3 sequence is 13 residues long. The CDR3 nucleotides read TGTGCCAGCAGTCAGGACAGATACTATGGCTACACCTTC. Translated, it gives CASSQDRYYGYTF.

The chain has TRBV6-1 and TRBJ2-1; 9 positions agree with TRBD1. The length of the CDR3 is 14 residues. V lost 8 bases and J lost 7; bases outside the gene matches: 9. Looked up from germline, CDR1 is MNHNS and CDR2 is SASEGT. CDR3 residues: CASRHRGRGNEQFF. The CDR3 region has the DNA TGTGCCAGCCGTCACAGGGGGCGTGGGAATGAGCAGTTCTTC.

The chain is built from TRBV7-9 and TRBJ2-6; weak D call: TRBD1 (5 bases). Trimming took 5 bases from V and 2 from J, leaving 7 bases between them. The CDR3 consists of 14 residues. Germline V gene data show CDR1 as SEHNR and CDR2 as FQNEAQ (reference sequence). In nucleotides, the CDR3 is TGTGCCAGCAGCCACAGGACTGGGGCCAACGTCCTGACTTTC. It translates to CASSHRTGANVLTF.

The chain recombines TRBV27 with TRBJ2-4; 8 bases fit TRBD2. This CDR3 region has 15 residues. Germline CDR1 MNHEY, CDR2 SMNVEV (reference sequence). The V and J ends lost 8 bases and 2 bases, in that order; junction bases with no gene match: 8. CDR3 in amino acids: CASRLLAATKNIQYF. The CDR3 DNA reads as TGTGCCAGCCGCTTACTAGCGGCGACCAAAAACATTCAGTACTTC.

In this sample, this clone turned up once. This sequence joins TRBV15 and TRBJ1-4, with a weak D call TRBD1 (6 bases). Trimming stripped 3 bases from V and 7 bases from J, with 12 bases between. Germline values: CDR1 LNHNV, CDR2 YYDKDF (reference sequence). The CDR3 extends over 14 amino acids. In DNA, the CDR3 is TGTGCCACCAGCAGTCCTACAGGGATTGAAAAACTGTTTTTT. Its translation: CATSSPTGIEKLFF.

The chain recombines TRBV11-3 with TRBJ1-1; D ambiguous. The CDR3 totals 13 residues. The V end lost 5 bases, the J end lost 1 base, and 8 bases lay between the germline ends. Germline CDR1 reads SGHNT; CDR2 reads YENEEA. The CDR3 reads CASSPRGNTEAFF. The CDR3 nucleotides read TGTGCCAGCAGCCCCAGAGGGAACACTGAAGCTTTCTTT. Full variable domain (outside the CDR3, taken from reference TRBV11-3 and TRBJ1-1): EAGVVQSPRYKIIEKKQPVAFWCNPISGHNTLYWYLQNLGQGPELLIRYENEEAVDDSQLPKDRFSAERLKGVDSTLKIQPAELGDSAVYLCASSPRGNTEAFFGQGTRLTVV.

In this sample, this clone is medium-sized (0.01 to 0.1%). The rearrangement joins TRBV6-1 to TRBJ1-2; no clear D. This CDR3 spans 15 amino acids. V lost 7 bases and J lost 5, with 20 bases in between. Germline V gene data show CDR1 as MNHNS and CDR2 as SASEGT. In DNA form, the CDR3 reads TGTGCCAGCACCGAGGGATTTGAGGGAGGTTATGGCTACACCTTC. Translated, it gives CASTEGFEGGYGYTF.

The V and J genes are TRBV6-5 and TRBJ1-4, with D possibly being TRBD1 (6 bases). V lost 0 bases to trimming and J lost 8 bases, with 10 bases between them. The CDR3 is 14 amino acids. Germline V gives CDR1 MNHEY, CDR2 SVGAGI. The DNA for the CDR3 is TGTGCCAGCAGTTACTCACAGGGTGGCGAAAAACTGTTTTTT. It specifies CASSYSQGGEKLFF.

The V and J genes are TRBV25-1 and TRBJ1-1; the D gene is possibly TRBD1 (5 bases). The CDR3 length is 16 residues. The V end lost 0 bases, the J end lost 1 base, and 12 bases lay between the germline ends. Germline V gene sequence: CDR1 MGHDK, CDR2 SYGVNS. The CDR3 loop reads CASSEYIRGGNTEAFF. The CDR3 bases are TGTGCCAGCAGTGAATATATAAGGGGCGGGAACACTGAAGCTTTCTTT.

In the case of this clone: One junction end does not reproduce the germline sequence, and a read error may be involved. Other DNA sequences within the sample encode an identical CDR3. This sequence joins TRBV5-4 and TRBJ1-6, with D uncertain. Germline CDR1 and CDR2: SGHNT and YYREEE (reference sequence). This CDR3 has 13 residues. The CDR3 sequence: CASSLTQNSPLHF. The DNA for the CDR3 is TGTGCCAGCAGCCTAACCCAAAATTCCCCCCTCCACTTT.

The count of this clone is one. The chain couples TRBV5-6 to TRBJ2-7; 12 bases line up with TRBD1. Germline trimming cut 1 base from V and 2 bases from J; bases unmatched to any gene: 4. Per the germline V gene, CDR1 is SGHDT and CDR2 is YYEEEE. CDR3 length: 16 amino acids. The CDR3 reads CASSLYGTGGPYEQYF. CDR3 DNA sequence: TGTGCCAGCAGCTTGTACGGGACAGGGGGCCCCTACGAGCAGTACTTC.

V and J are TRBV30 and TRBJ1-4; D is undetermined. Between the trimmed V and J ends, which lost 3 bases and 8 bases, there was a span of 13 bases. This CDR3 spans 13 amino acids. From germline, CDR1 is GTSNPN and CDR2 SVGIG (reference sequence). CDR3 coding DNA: TGTGCCTGGAGCAAAGTCGGGGTGGAAAAACTGTTTTTT. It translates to CAWSKVGVEKLFF.

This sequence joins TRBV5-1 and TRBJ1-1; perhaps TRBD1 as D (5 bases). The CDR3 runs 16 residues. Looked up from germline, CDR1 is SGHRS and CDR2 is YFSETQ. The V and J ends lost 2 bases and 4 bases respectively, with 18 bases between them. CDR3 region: CASSFTDALGGTEAFF. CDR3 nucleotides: TGCGCCAGCAGCTTCACGGACGCCCTGGGGGGCACTGAAGCTTTCTTT.

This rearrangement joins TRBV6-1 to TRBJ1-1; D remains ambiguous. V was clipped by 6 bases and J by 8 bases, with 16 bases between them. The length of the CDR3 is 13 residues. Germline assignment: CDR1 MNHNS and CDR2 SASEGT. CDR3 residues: CASSRLHTREAFF. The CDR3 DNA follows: TGTGCCAGCAGCAGACTCCATACACGGGAAGCTTTCTTT.

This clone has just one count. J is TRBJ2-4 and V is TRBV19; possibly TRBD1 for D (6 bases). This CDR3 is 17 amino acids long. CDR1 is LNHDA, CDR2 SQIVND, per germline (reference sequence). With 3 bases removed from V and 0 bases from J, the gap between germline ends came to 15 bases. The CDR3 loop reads CASSIEVRGRAKNIQYF. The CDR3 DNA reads TGTGCCAGTAGTATTGAGGTCAGGGGCAGAGCCAAAAACATTCAGTACTTC.